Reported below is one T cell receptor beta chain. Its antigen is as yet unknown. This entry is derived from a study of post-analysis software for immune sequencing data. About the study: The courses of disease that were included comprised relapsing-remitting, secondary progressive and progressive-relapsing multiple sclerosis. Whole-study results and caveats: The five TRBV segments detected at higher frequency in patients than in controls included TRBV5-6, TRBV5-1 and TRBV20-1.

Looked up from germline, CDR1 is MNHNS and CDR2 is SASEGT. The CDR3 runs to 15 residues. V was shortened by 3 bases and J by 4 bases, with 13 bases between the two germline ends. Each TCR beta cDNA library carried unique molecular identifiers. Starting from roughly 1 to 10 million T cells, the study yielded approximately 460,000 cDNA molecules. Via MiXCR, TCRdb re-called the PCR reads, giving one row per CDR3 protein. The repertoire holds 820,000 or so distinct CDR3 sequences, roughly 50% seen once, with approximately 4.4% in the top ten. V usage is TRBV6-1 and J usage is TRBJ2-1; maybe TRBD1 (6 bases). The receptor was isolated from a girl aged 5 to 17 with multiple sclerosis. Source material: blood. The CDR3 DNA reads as TGTGCCAGCAGTGAGAGGGCAGGGGAGTACAATGAGCAGTTCTTC. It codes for CASSERAGEYNEQFF.